This is a list of T cell receptor beta chains from one sample in a study of radiation and T cells in renal cell carcinoma. Assay used: immunoSEQ multiplex PCR; TCRdb lists only in-frame clones, some missing. This table has tens of thousands of clones, approximately 83% appearing once. This specimen was blood, taken from a patient whose treatment included radiotherapy and nephrectomy. The source of these receptors is a woman in her 50s with renal cell carcinoma. Both conserved end residues are part of each CDR3. D genes are given only for firm matches. Only some rows state a clone size, as once, few, many or a class for expanded clones.

clone_size: once
j_call: TRBJ2-5
d_call: TRBD2
v_call: TRBV6-5
cdr3_aa: CASSGTSEETQYF
cdr3_nt: TGTGCCAGCAGCGGGACTAGCGAGGAGACCCAGTACTTC

clone_size: -
j_call: TRBJ2-6
d_call: TRBD1
v_call: TRBV2
cdr3_aa: CASSEDRAGANVLTF
cdr3_nt: TGTGCCAGCAGTGAGGACAGGGCTGGGGCCAACGTCCTGACTTTC

clone_size: -
j_call: TRBJ1-1
d_call: -
v_call: TRBV28
cdr3_aa: CASSLLVEAFF
cdr3_nt: TGTGCCAGCAGTCTTCTAGTTGAAGCTTTCTTT

clone_size: once
j_call: TRBJ2-7
d_call: -
v_call: TRBV16
cdr3_aa: CASSQSMTAWPYEQYF
cdr3_nt: TGTGCCAGCAGCCAATCCATGACAGCTTGGCCCTACGAGCAGTACTTC

clone_size: -
j_call: TRBJ1-1
d_call: -
v_call: TRBV28
cdr3_aa: CASSPGEWTEAFF
cdr3_nt: TGTGCCAGCAGCCCAGGGGAATGGACTGAAGCTTTCTTT

clone_size: -
j_call: TRBJ1-1
d_call: TRBD1
v_call: TRBV4-1
cdr3_aa: CASSQDRAGGSFGTEAFF
cdr3_nt: TGCGCCAGCAGCCAAGATAGGGCAGGGGGGTCTTTCGGCACTGAAGCTTTCTTT

clone_size: once
j_call: TRBJ2-3
d_call: TRBD1
v_call: TRBV19
cdr3_aa: CASSGTGWDTQYF
cdr3_nt: TGTGCCAGTAGCGGGACAGGGTGGGATACGCAGTATTTT

clone_size: -
j_call: TRBJ1-1
d_call: -
v_call: TRBV10-1
cdr3_aa: CASSDPPNTEAFF
cdr3_nt: TGCGCCAGCAGTGATCCCCCGAACACTGAAGCTTTCTTT

clone_size: -
j_call: TRBJ1-2
d_call: -
v_call: TRBV6-6
cdr3_aa: CASSQLYGYTF
cdr3_nt: TGTGCCAGCAGCCAGCTCTATGGCTACACCTTC

clone_size: -
j_call: TRBJ1-5
d_call: -
v_call: TRBV7-2
cdr3_aa: CASSLWAIPKQPQHF
cdr3_nt: TGTGCCAGCAGCTTGTGGGCTATCCCTAAGCAGCCCCAGCATTTT

clone_size: -
j_call: TRBJ2-7
d_call: TRBD1
v_call: TRBV19
cdr3_aa: CASSPGQGAYEQYF
cdr3_nt: TGTGCCAGTAGCCCGGGACAGGGGGCCTACGAGCAGTACTTC

clone_size: -
j_call: TRBJ2-3
d_call: -
v_call: TRBV7-8
cdr3_aa: CASSSEWDTQYF
cdr3_nt: TGTGCCAGCAGCTCAGAGTGGGATACGCAGTATTTT

clone_size: few
j_call: TRBJ2-3
d_call: -
v_call: TRBV10-1
cdr3_aa: CASNNDLRGDTQYF
cdr3_nt: TGCGCCAGCAACAATGACTTACGAGGAGATACGCAGTATTTT

clone_size: -
j_call: TRBJ1-5
d_call: -
v_call: TRBV11-2
cdr3_aa: CASSQAISQPQHF
cdr3_nt: TGTGCCAGCAGCCAGGCCATTTCTCAGCCCCAGCATTTT

clone_size: few
j_call: TRBJ1-2
d_call: -
v_call: TRBV20-1
cdr3_aa: CSGGAGTF
cdr3_nt: TGCAGCGGAGGTGCCGGGACCTTC

clone_size: -
j_call: TRBJ1-2
d_call: TRBD1
v_call: TRBV7-9
cdr3_aa: CASSRDREDGYTF
cdr3_nt: TGTGCCAGCAGCAGGGACAGGGAGGATGGCTACACCTTC

clone_size: once
j_call: TRBJ2-7
d_call: -
v_call: TRBV5-6
cdr3_aa: CASSLGQAPYEQYF
cdr3_nt: TGTGCCAGCAGCTTGGGGCAGGCCCCCTACGAGCAGTACTTC

clone_size: -
j_call: TRBJ1-3
d_call: -
v_call: TRBV6-6
cdr3_aa: CASSQSTLTSGNTIYF
cdr3_nt: TGTGCCAGCAGCCAATCGACTCTGACCTCTGGAAACACCATATATTTT

clone_size: -
j_call: TRBJ2-3
d_call: TRBD2
v_call: TRBV27
cdr3_aa: CASSPLAGAITDTQYF
cdr3_nt: TGTGCCAGCAGTCCCCTAGCGGGGGCTATCACAGATACGCAGTATTTT